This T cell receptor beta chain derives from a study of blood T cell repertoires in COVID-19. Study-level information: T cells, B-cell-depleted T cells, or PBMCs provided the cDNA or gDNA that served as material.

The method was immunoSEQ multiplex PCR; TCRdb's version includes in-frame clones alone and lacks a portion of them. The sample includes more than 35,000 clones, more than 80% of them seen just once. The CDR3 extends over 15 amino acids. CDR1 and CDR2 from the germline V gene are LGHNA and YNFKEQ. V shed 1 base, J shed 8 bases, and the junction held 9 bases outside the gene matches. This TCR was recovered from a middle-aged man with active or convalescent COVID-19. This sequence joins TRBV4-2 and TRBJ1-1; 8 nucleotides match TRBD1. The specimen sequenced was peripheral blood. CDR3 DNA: TGTGCCAGCAGCCAAGGACAGGGGACAATCCTAGAAGCTTTCTTT. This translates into CASSQGQGTILEAFF.